Listed below are T cell receptor beta chains from one sample, sequenced in a study of blood T cell repertoires in COVID-19. Clones were read by immunoSEQ multiplex PCR, and TCRdb kept only the in-frame ones, dropping some. The sample has about 200,000 clones, approximately 91% seen once. Sequenced material: peripheral blood. These receptors all stem from a man between 18 and 35 years old with active or convalescent COVID-19. Each CDR3 is given without its conserved first and last residue.

v_call	j_call	cdr3_aa
TRBV3-1/TRBV3-2	TRBJ1-4	ASSQDPRWNEKLF
TRBV12-5	TRBJ1-5	ASGLGLGDQPQH
TRBV7-2	TRBJ2-7	ASSPAPRDQREGRSEQY
TRBV7-9	TRBJ2-7	ASSPLAGGAYEQY
TRBV7-8	TRBJ2-2	ASSWDRGQAGELF
TRBV7-8	TRBJ1-4	ASSAGPSTNEKLF
TRBV6-2/TRBV6-3	TRBJ1-1	ASSYGQGEVSEAF
TRBV10-2	TRBJ2-5	ASSESERGGLETQY
TRBV7-6	TRBJ2-2	ASSNRDAGTGELF
TRBV5-6	TRBJ1-5	ASSRGTGGGRYSNQPQH
TRBV7-9	TRBJ1-4	ASSLYLRQNEKLF
TRBV27	TRBJ1-1	ASSSPGQGNTEAF
TRBV6-5	TRBJ1-5	ASSPDRGNQPQH
TRBV7-9	TRBJ1-5	ASSFSVDNQPQH
TRBV4-2	TRBJ2-1	ASSQVGTDLEQF
TRBV10-3	TRBJ2-3	AISPSGITDTQY
TRBV4-1	TRBJ2-1	ASSHRSYNEQF
TRBV5-6	TRBJ2-1	ASSPGTGVGDEQF
TRBV4-2	TRBJ1-6	ASSPSWGGHNSPLH
TRBV11-2	TRBJ1-6	ASSLGRGWNNSPLH
TRBV19	TRBJ1-2	ASKLRSGANYGYT
TRBV6-1	TRBJ1-4	ASSEMEEKLF
TRBV27	TRBJ1-1	ASTLRGGNTEAF
TRBV15	TRBJ2-7	ATSRESGRTYEQY
TRBV24-1	TRBJ2-1	ATSDSPGFGKYNEQF
TRBV25-1	TRBJ1-6	ASSQIYFNSPLH
TRBV15	TRBJ1-1	ATSRDLDRAIAEAF
TRBV3-1/TRBV3-2	TRBJ2-5	ASSQGWGRAGGPRETQY
TRBV6-2/TRBV6-3	TRBJ1-2	ASSYSSEGYT
TRBV10-3	TRBJ1-2	AISESTQVPYGYT
TRBV24-1	TRBJ2-1	ATSDLWSSYNEQF
TRBV5-1	TRBJ1-1	ASSPGRGLEAF
TRBV7-9	TRBJ2-2	ASSLGQVTGELF
TRBV28	TRBJ2-5	ASSFDQETQY
TRBV5-1	TRBJ2-5	ASSFNSQETQY
TRBV4-3	TRBJ2-2	ASSQDGLAVNTGELF
TRBV6-1	TRBJ1-4	ASSDRGEKLF
TRBV7-6	TRBJ2-3	ASSLSDFRGGSSTDTQY
TRBV4-2	TRBJ2-1	ASSQEKQGVYNEQF
TRBV7-6	TRBJ2-7	ASSQGLRYEQY
TRBV19	TRBJ2-3	ASSTPIAGGSDTQY
TRBV30	TRBJ2-7	AWSGTGEGYEQY
TRBV5-1	TRBJ1-3	ASSLEAGGMYGNTIY
TRBV7-9	TRBJ1-5	ASSTRVDSNQPQH
TRBV20-1	TRBJ2-2	SASTGTGELF
TRBV29-1	TRBJ1-2	SVERGYGYT
TRBV2	TRBJ2-1	ASCPGQGSFEQF
TRBV6-1	TRBJ2-3	ASSEVGPPTDTQY
TRBV5-1	TRBJ2-7	ASSFSSGGAYEQY
TRBV7-9	TRBJ2-1	ASSLGLEPPNNEQF
TRBV5-5	TRBJ2-7	ASSLLGGDEQY
TRBV18	TRBJ2-5	ASSPRRETQY
TRBV7-8	TRBJ1-6	ASSPWGGAPSSPLH
TRBV27	TRBJ1-4	ASSPDRGNEKLF
TRBV9	TRBJ2-3	ASSRTLAGLGDTQY
TRBV4-1	TRBJ2-1	ASSQDRRESVQF
TRBV7-2	TRBJ2-3	ASGLLGSYTDTQY
TRBV3-1/TRBV3-2	TRBJ1-1	ASSQERGQGGTEAF
TRBV10-3	TRBJ1-1	AITVAGGTNTEAF
TRBV4-1	TRBJ1-1	ASSHRDRGAEAF